The sequence of this T cell receptor (beta chain) was determined in a study of OX40 agonist ivuxolimab in advanced cancers. Germline assignment: CDR1 MNHNY and CDR2 SVGAGI (reference sequence). This CDR3 is 15 amino acids long. V lost 6 bases and J lost 4, with 18 bases in between. Data came from immunoSEQ multiplex PCR; TCRdb stores just in-frame clones and leaves some out. The data contain about 63,000 clones, around 93% of them singletons. The origin of this receptor is an adult with an advanced solid tumor such as melanoma, head and neck, liver or kidney cancer. This sequence joins TRBV6-6 and TRBJ1-2, with D hard to call. This specimen was CD4+ or CD8+ T cells sorted from blood, taken in a trial of the OX40 agonist ivuxolimab. CDR3 residues: CASRREGQPFYGYTF. The CDR3 nucleotides read TGTGCCAGCAGGCGCGAAGGGCAACCGTTCTATGGCTACACCTTC.